This TCR beta chain was recovered during a study of shared clonotypes between healthy human individuals. Libraries were prepared by immunoSEQ multiplex PCR; TCRdb keeps only in-frame clonotypes and omits some of them. The data show approximately 2.1 million clones, over 90% seen once. Details on this clone: This specimen includes other DNA sequences encoding the same CDR3.

The sequenced material came from naive CD4+ T cells from PBMCs. Regarding subset: CD45RA+ positively selected. The TCR comes from a man in his late teens or twenties in good health. Some clones in this sample may be carry-over from other donors' samples.

Here the CDR3 DNA reads TGTGCCAGCTCACCCATGAGCGGGTCCTACAATGAGCAGTTCTTC. The encoded protein is CASSPMSGSYNEQFF. The chain has TRBV18 and TRBJ2-1, with a possible D match to TRBD2 (6 bases). Germline CDR1 and CDR2: KGHSH and LQKENI. The CDR3 has 15 residues. Deletions cut 3 bases from V and 1 base from J, with 10 bases between. The complete variable domain, with remaining parts taken from reference TRBV18 and TRBJ2-1, reads NAGVMQNPRHLVRRRGQEARLRCSPMKGHSHVYWYRQLPEEGLKFMVYLQKENIIDESGMPKERFSAEFPKEGPSILRIQQVVRGDSAAYFCASSPMSGSYNEQFFGPGTRLTVL.